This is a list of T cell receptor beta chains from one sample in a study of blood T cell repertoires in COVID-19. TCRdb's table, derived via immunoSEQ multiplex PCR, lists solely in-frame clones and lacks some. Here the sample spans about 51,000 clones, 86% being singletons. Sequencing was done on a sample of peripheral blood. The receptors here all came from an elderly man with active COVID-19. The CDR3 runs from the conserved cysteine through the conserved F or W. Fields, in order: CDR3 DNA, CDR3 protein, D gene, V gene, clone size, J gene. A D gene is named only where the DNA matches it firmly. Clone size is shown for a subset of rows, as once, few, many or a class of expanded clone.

TGTGCCAGCAGTCCCCTTCGGTCTGGGGCCAACGTCCTGACTTTC,CASSPLRSGANVLTF,NA,TRBV7-9,NA,TRBJ2-6
TGTGCCACCAGTGAAGGCCGAGAGAGACAGACGCAGTTCTTC,CATSEGRERQTQFF,NA,TRBV24-1,NA,TRBJ2-1
TGTGCCAGCAGCGTAGCGGGAGGGTCCACCGGGGAGCTGTTTTTT,CASSVAGGSTGELFF,TRBD2,TRBV9,medium-sized,TRBJ2-2
TGTGCCACCAGCGGGCTGACAGGGCCCTACAATGAGCAGTTCTTC,CATSGLTGPYNEQFF,TRBD1,TRBV15,NA,TRBJ2-1
TGTGCCATCAGTGATATGGGACTAGCGGGAGGTGCAGTCCCCTACGAGCAGTACTTC,CAISDMGLAGGAVPYEQYF,TRBD2,TRBV10-3,NA,TRBJ2-7
TGTGCCAGTAGTATAGCAGGACTAGCGGGGAGGCGCACAGATACGCAGTATTTT,CASSIAGLAGRRTDTQYF,TRBD2,TRBV19,NA,TRBJ2-3
TGTGCCAGCAGCTTAGCCGGGACCGGGGAGCTGTTTTTT,CASSLAGTGELFF,NA,TRBV7-9,NA,TRBJ2-2
TGTGCCAGCAGCGTATTGCGTGGGAGCCACACAGATACGCAGTATTTT,CASSVLRGSHTDTQYF,NA,TRBV9,NA,TRBJ2-3
TGTGCCAGCAGCGAGACTAGCGGGAGTGTATTGTACTTC,CASSETSGSVLYF,TRBD2,TRBV9,NA,TRBJ2-7
TGTGCCAGCAGTTCACTTCCCCAGGGACTCCATAGCAATCAGCCCCAGCATTTT,CASSSLPQGLHSNQPQHF,NA,TRBV2,NA,TRBJ1-5
TGTGCCAGCAGCGTAGTTAGGACAAACACTGAAGCTTTCTTT,CASSVVRTNTEAFF,NA,TRBV9,NA,TRBJ1-1
TGTGCCAGCTCACCACCGGGGACAGGGGGCTATGGCTACACCTTC,CASSPPGTGGYGYTF,TRBD1,TRBV18,NA,TRBJ1-2
TGTGCCAGCAGTCCTGGGGTAGCGGGAGGGCCTGGGGAGTTCTTC,CASSPGVAGGPGEFF,TRBD2,TRBV27,NA,TRBJ2-1
TGTGCCATCACCCTGGCCGATAACTATGGCTACACCTTC,CAITLADNYGYTF,NA,TRBV10-3,NA,TRBJ1-2
TGTGCCAGCAGCTTATTGCGGGAGCAATCCTACAATGAGCAGTTCTTC,CASSLLREQSYNEQFF,TRBD2,TRBV11-2,NA,TRBJ2-1
TGTGCCACCAGGGACTTTACGAACACTGAAGCTTTCTTT,CATRDFTNTEAFF,NA,TRBV24-1,NA,TRBJ1-1
TGTGCCAGCAGTTACGATCAGGGGGTCTCAGATACGCAGTATTTT,CASSYDQGVSDTQYF,TRBD1,TRBV6-2/TRBV6-3,NA,TRBJ2-3
TGTGCCAGCAGTCGCCAGACCTGGGAGGGGAATGGCTACACCTTC,CASSRQTWEGNGYTF,NA,TRBV6-2/TRBV6-3,NA,TRBJ1-2
TGCGCCAGCAGCTTGGTGATAGCGGGAGTGTCCTACGAGCAGTACTTC,CASSLVIAGVSYEQYF,TRBD2,TRBV5-1,NA,TRBJ2-7
TGTGCCAGCAGCGTAGCTCCGGGAGATTCCTACGAGCAGTACTTC,CASSVAPGDSYEQYF,NA,TRBV9,NA,TRBJ2-7
TGTGCCAGCCTTAGTGGAGGGAGCGGGACTGAAGCTTTCTTT,CASLSGGSGTEAFF,NA,TRBV6-5,once,TRBJ1-1
TGTGCCAGCAGCCAAGAGCGACTAGCGGTACAAGAGACCCAGTACTTC,CASSQERLAVQETQYF,TRBD2,TRBV3-1/TRBV3-2,NA,TRBJ2-5
TGTGCCAGCAGCACACAGGGAGTCAAAAACATTCAGTACTTC,CASSTQGVKNIQYF,NA,TRBV5-6,NA,TRBJ2-4
TGTGCCAGCAGTCCGAGGGGGTTTGGGTCCTACAATGAGCAGTTCTTC,CASSPRGFGSYNEQFF,NA,TRBV28,once,TRBJ2-1
TGTGCCAGCAGCTTTCTTCCCCCCCCAGGGGGAGAAACTAATGAAAAACTGTTTTTT,CASSFLPPPGGETNEKLFF,TRBD1,TRBV5-5,NA,TRBJ1-4
TGCAGCGTCACACCCCTAGCGGGAGGACAAGAGACCCAGTACTTC,CSVTPLAGGQETQYF,TRBD2,TRBV29-1,NA,TRBJ2-5
TGTGCCAGCAGGGGACTAGCTGGAACGCGGAATGAGCAGTTCTTC,CASRGLAGTRNEQFF,TRBD2,TRBV6-5,NA,TRBJ2-1
TGTGCCAGCAGGGAGGGCACGGGGGGGGAGCAGTACTTC,CASREGTGGEQYF,TRBD2,TRBV2,once,TRBJ2-7
TGTGCCAGCAGCCAAACGGCCGGAGCTAACTATGGCTACACCTTC,CASSQTAGANYGYTF,NA,TRBV14,NA,TRBJ1-2
TGTGCCAGCAGCCGGACTAGCGGGAGAGATACGCAGTATTTT,CASSRTSGRDTQYF,TRBD2,TRBV7-2,NA,TRBJ2-3
TGTGCCAGCAGTTTAATCGCCCAGACTAGGTCCCACGAGCAGTACTTC,CASSLIAQTRSHEQYF,NA,TRBV27,NA,TRBJ2-7
TGTGCCACCAGTGATCCTTCGGGGGGACTAGCGGGAGAAAATGAGCAGTTCTTC,CATSDPSGGLAGENEQFF,TRBD2,TRBV24-1,NA,TRBJ2-1
TGTGCCAGCAGCTTCGGGGGGGAAGCCTATGGCTACACCTTC,CASSFGGEAYGYTF,NA,TRBV5-4,NA,TRBJ1-2
TGTGCCAGCAGCCTCCGGGACAGGGATGAAAAACTGTTTTTT,CASSLRDRDEKLFF,TRBD1,TRBV5-5,NA,TRBJ1-4
TGCGCCAGCAGGGCAACACCCGGGACCGGGACTTCTCATGAGCAGTTCTTC,CASRATPGTGTSHEQFF,NA,TRBV10-1,NA,TRBJ2-1
TGTGCCAGCAGCGGCCTGAGTGGAGTAGCGGGCGAGCAGTACTTC,CASSGLSGVAGEQYF,TRBD2,TRBV9,once,TRBJ2-7
TGCAGCGTTGAAGACTGGGACAGTCACTATGGCTACACCTTC,CSVEDWDSHYGYTF,TRBD1,TRBV29-1,NA,TRBJ1-2
TGTGCCAGCAGCCTGGACAGGCACACTGAAGCTTTCTTT,CASSLDRHTEAFF,TRBD1,TRBV12-3/TRBV12-4,NA,TRBJ1-1
TGTGCCAGCAGTTACTCGACAGGCTTAAAAGAGACCCAGTACTTC,CASSYSTGLKETQYF,NA,TRBV6-5,NA,TRBJ2-5
TGCAGCGTTGTCTTCGGGCAGGGCGAGCAGTACTTC,CSVVFGQGEQYF,NA,TRBV29-1,NA,TRBJ2-7
TGTGCCTGGAGCCAACCGGGACAGCCCCAGCATTTT,CAWSQPGQPQHF,NA,TRBV30,NA,TRBJ1-5
TGTGCCAGCAGCCGGGACAGGGAGGGGTATGGCTACACCTTC,CASSRDREGYGYTF,TRBD1,TRBV7-2,NA,TRBJ1-2
TGTGCCAGCAGCTTGGAGGCAGACTACCTCTATGGCTACACCTTC,CASSLEADYLYGYTF,NA,TRBV5-6,NA,TRBJ1-2
TGTGCCAGCACCAGAAGCGGGAGGGCCTGGGATGAGCAGTTCTTC,CASTRSGRAWDEQFF,TRBD2,TRBV6-5,NA,TRBJ2-1
TGTGCCAGCAGTGAGGGACTAGCGGGAGGCAATCCCCCGTACAATGAGCAGTTCTTC,CASSEGLAGGNPPYNEQFF,TRBD2,TRBV6-1,NA,TRBJ2-1
TGTGCCAGCAGCTTAGTCCCGGGACAGGTTGGCTCCTACGAGCAGTACTTC,CASSLVPGQVGSYEQYF,TRBD1,TRBV11-2,few,TRBJ2-7
TGTGCCAGCAGCCCCCTGGAGGGTGGGGAAAAACTGTTTTTT,CASSPLEGGEKLFF,NA,TRBV9,NA,TRBJ1-4
TGCAGTGCTAGTACCAGTTTAGCTGATACGCAGTATTTT,CSASTSLADTQYF,NA,TRBV20-1,NA,TRBJ2-3
TGTGCCAGCAGCGTAGGTAATAGCCGGGATAATGAGCAGTTCTTC,CASSVGNSRDNEQFF,NA,TRBV9,NA,TRBJ2-1
TGTGCCAGCAGCTTACAGATGACAGGGTCGTTCGAGACCCAGTACTTC,CASSLQMTGSFETQYF,TRBD1,TRBV7-9,once,TRBJ2-5
TGTGCCAGCAGCCGGGACTTTACAGATACGCAGTATTTT,CASSRDFTDTQYF,NA,TRBV14,NA,TRBJ2-3
TGTGCCAGCAGCCGAGGACTAGCGGGAGCCAATGAGCAGTTCTTC,CASSRGLAGANEQFF,TRBD2,TRBV5-5,NA,TRBJ2-1
TGCGCCAGCAGTCGAACCCGGCGGCGAAAAAGCACAGATACGCAGTATTTT,CASSRTRRRKSTDTQYF,NA,TRBV23-1,NA,TRBJ2-3
TGCGCCAGCATTGGGCCGAACGGGGAGCTGTTTTTT,CASIGPNGELFF,NA,TRBV23-1,NA,TRBJ2-2
TGCGCCAGCAGCTTGGGACAGGGAAGGAACTATGGCTACACCTTC,CASSLGQGRNYGYTF,TRBD1,TRBV5-1,NA,TRBJ1-2
TGTGCCAGCAGTTACTCGTTTTCTATGCTAGCGGGACCGCCAACCTACGAGCAGTACTTC,CASSYSFSMLAGPPTYEQYF,TRBD2,TRBV6-2/TRBV6-3,NA,TRBJ2-7
TGTGCCAGCAGCTTTGACCAGGGAAACTATGGCTACACCTTC,CASSFDQGNYGYTF,NA,TRBV5-6,few,TRBJ1-2